The next 14 T cell receptor beta chains were all read from a single sample in a study of blood T cell repertoires in COVID-19 (dated by TCRdb to between 2020 and 2021). Library method: the immunoSEQ multiplex PCR assay. In TCRdb, the immuneACCESS table is reduced to in-frame sequences with V and J assigned. These tables do not hold every clone; where another copy was compared, an unresolved V gene accounts for under half, and the others remain unexplained. In all, the sample holds about 250,000 clones, and approximately 85% of those were seen once. Together, the top ten hold 4% to 4.5% of the sample. The sample comprised peripheral blood. The origin of the receptors is a man aged 50-59 years with acute or convalescent COVID-19.

The chain links TRBV11-3 to TRBJ2-7, with a weak D call TRBD2 (5 bases). Germline V gene sequence: CDR1 SGHNT, CDR2 YENEEA. V lost 8 bases, J lost 2 bases, and 16 bases lay in between. This CDR3 contains 14 residues. This chain's CDR3 is CASLRASSPYEQYF. The DNA of the CDR3 is TGTGCCAGCCTGAGGGCTAGCAGCCCCTACGAGCAGTACTTC.

This sequence joins TRBV7-8 and TRBJ1-2; 8 bases line up with TRBD1. This CDR3 is 16 amino acids long. V was clipped by 2 bases and J by 8 bases; unmatched bases: 13. In germline, CDR1 is SGHVS, CDR2 FQNEAQ. CDR3 DNA sequence: TGTGCCAGCAGCTTATCTGTACTTCGACAGGGGAGCGGCTACACCTTC. It is translated as CASSLSVLRQGSGYTF.

The chain employs TRBV5-4 and TRBJ2-1, with D possibly matching TRBD2 (6 bases). The V end was cut by 6 bases, the J end by 4 bases, with 14 bases between. Germline V gene data show CDR1 as SGHNT and CDR2 as YYREEE (reference sequence). The CDR3 consists of 14 residues. The CDR3 DNA reads as TGTGCCAGCACCCCGGGACTGACTTACAATGAGCAGTTCTTC. Translated, it gives CASTPGLTYNEQFF.

CDR3 loop: CASSFGRAYGYTF. The CDR3, as DNA: TGTGCCAGCAGTTTTGGCAGGGCCTATGGCTACACCTTC. The genes are TRBV27 and TRBJ1-2; D possibly corresponds to TRBD1 (5 bases). The CDR3 loop spans 13 amino acids. V shed 3 bases and J shed 4 bases, with 9 bases lying between them. CDR1 and CDR2 from the germline V gene are MNHEY and SMNVEV (reference sequence).

V usage is TRBV11-3 and J usage is TRBJ2-5, with D possibly TRBD2 on 5 matching bases. The CDR3 has 14 amino acids. V dropped 4 bases and J dropped 3 bases, with 12 bases sitting between them. Germline V gives CDR1 SGHNT, CDR2 YENEEA. CDR3 DNA: TGTGCCAGCAGCTCCTCGGACTGGGAAGAGACCCAGTACTTC. Translating gives CASSSSDWEETQYF.

V gene TRBV10-2 combines with J gene TRBJ2-6, with a weak D call TRBD1 (5 bases). The V end was cut by 6 bases, the J end by 2 bases, with 5 bases between. Germline CDR1 WSHSY, CDR2 SAAADI. The CDR3 has 13 amino acids. The CDR3 sequence is CASRGPGANVLTF. DNA for the CDR3: TGCGCCAGCAGGGGGCCTGGGGCCAACGTCCTGACTTTC.

Remarks on this clone: A much larger clone differs by one base, so this may be a read error. V usage is TRBV6-5 and J usage is TRBJ2-7; TRBD1 aligns across 7 bases. Germline lookup yields CDR1 MNHEY and CDR2 SVGAGI. This CDR3 has 14 amino acids. The ends lost 6 bases at V and 0 bases at J; junction bases unmatched: 5. The CDR3 region has the DNA TGTGCCAGCAGACGGACAGGAAGCTCCTACGAGCAGTACTTC. It encodes CASRRTGSSYEQYF.

V and J are TRBV6-5 and TRBJ1-1, with D perhaps TRBD1 (6 bases). Germline loops: CDR1 MNHEY, CDR2 SVGAGI. The CDR3 length is 12 residues. Deletions cut 6 bases from V and 11 bases from J, with 16 bases between. DNA for the CDR3: TGTGCCAGCAGCCGAGAGGGGGACGGTGCTTTCTTT. It specifies CASSREGDGAFF.

Note on this clone: Germline is not matched at one junction end, which may reflect a read error. This chain connects TRBV7-7 to TRBJ2-5, with 9 bases that match TRBD2. The CDR3 has 16 amino acids. CDR1 and CDR2 (germline): SSHAT, FNYEAQ (reference sequence). Here the CDR3 reads CASSLATSGPQETQYF. The DNA of the CDR3 is TGTGCTAGCAGCTTAGCGACTAGCGGCCCCCAAGAGACCCAGTACTTC.

This clone was observed a few times. This same CDR3 is encoded by further DNA sequences in the sample. The rearrangement uses TRBV10-3 and TRBJ1-5; TRBD1 matches 7 bases. Trimming removed 4 bases from V and 4 bases from J; junction bases left unmatched: 1. The CDR3 spans 13 residues. Germline-derived CDR1 and CDR2 are ENHRY and SYGVKD. CDR3 loop: CAISGQGNQPQHF. Here the CDR3 DNA reads TGTGCCATCAGTGGACAGGGAAATCAGCCCCAGCATTTT.

The chain combines TRBV5-4 with TRBJ2-7; 9 bases match TRBD2. The CDR3 totals 14 residues. CDR1 and CDR2 from the germline V gene are SGHNT and YYREEE (reference sequence). V gave up 2 bases and J gave up 5 bases; unmatched junction bases: 5. The CDR3 nucleotides are TGTGCCAGCAGCTTAGCTAGCGGGGTAGACGAGCAGTACTTC. It encodes CASSLASGVDEQYF.

The rearrangement links TRBV5-1 to TRBJ1-4; TRBD1 agrees at 7 bases. Unmatched junction bases numbered 4, after V lost 6 bases and J lost 5 bases. CDR1 and CDR2 (germline): SGHRS, YFSETQ. CDR3 size: 13 residues. CDR3 sequence: CASTGQENEKLFF. The CDR3 region has the DNA TGCGCCAGCACTGGACAGGAAAATGAAAAACTGTTTTTT.

This chain links TRBV6-2 or TRBV6-3 with TRBJ2-7; 8 nucleotides agree with TRBD2. V lost 6 bases, J lost 7 bases, and 14 bases stayed unmatched. This CDR3 region has 15 residues. Germline CDR1 is MNHEY and CDR2 is SVGEGT. CDR3 in amino acids: CASSASGGLSREQYF. DNA for the CDR3: TGTGCCAGCAGCGCCAGCGGGGGCCTATCGAGGGAGCAGTACTTC.

The chain is built from TRBV11-2 and TRBJ2-1, with 10 nucleotides matching TRBD2. CDR3 length: 19 residues. V lost 2 bases, J lost 0 bases, and 10 bases stayed unmatched. From germline, CDR1 is SGHAT and CDR2 FQNNGV. CDR3: CASSLLRTSGSSSYNEQFF. The CDR3, as DNA: TGTGCCAGCAGCTTACTGCGGACTAGCGGATCTAGCTCCTACAATGAGCAGTTCTTC.